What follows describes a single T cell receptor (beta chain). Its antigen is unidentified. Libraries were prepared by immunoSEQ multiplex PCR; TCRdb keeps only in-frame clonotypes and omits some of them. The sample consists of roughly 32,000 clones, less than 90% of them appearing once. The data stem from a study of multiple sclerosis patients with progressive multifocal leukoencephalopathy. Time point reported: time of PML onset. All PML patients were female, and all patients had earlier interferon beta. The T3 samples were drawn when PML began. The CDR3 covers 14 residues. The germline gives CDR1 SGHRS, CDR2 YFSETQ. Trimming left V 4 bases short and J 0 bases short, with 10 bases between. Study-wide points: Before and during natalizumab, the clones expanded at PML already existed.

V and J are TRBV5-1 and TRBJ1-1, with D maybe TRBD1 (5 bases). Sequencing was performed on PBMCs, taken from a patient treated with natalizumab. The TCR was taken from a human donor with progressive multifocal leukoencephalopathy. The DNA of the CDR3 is TGCGCCAGCAGCCCGAGGACACTGAACACTGAAGCTTTCTTT. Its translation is CASSPRTLNTEAFF. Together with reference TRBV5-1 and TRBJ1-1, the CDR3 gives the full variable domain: KAGVTQTPRYLIKTRGQQVTLSCSPISGHRSVSWYQQTPGQGLQFLFEYFSETQRNKGNFPGRFSGRQFSNSRSEMNVSTLELGDSALYLCASSPRTLNTEAFFGQGTRLTVV.